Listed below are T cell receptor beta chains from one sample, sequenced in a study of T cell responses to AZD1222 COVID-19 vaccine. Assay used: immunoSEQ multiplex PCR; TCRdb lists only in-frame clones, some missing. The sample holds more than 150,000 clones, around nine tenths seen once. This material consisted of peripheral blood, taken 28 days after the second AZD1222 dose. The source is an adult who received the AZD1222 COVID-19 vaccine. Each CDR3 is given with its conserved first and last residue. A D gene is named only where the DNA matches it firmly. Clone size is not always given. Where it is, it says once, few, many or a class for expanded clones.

CDR3 DNA: TGTGCCAGCAGTGCACAAAACTACAATGAGCAGTTCTTC
CDR3 protein: CASSAQNYNEQFF
D gene: .
J gene: TRBJ2-1
clone size: .
V gene: TRBV2

CDR3 DNA: TGTGCCAGCAGCTTAATGGCGGGAGGGAGATTAGATACGCAGTATTTT
CDR3 protein: CASSLMAGGRLDTQYF
D gene: TRBD2
J gene: TRBJ2-3
clone size: .
V gene: TRBV7-3

CDR3 DNA: TGTGCCAGCAGGAAAGGTCTGGGGACTGAAGCTTTCTTT
CDR3 protein: CASRKGLGTEAFF
D gene: .
J gene: TRBJ1-1
clone size: .
V gene: TRBV2

CDR3 DNA: TGTGCCAGCAGCCCCGAGGCGTACAGCTCCTACAATGAGCAGTTCTTC
CDR3 protein: CASSPEAYSSYNEQFF
D gene: .
J gene: TRBJ2-1
clone size: .
V gene: TRBV7-8

CDR3 DNA: TGTGCCAGCAGCCCCGGGGGCAATCAGCCCCAGCATTTT
CDR3 protein: CASSPGGNQPQHF
D gene: .
J gene: TRBJ1-5
clone size: .
V gene: TRBV5-5

CDR3 DNA: TGTGCCAGCAGCGTTAAGGGGACAGAAAATTCACCCCTCCACTTT
CDR3 protein: CASSVKGTENSPLHF
D gene: TRBD1
J gene: TRBJ1-6
clone size: .
V gene: TRBV9

CDR3 DNA: TGTGCCAGCAGTAATGGGAGAGGCACTGAAGCTTTCTTT
CDR3 protein: CASSNGRGTEAFF
D gene: .
J gene: TRBJ1-1
clone size: .
V gene: TRBV7-8

CDR3 DNA: TGTGCCAGCCTAGACAGCCGCAATCAGCCCCAGCATTTT
CDR3 protein: CASLDSRNQPQHF
D gene: .
J gene: TRBJ1-5
clone size: few
V gene: TRBV6-1

CDR3 DNA: TGCGCCAGCAGCTTGTCTAGCTTTGATACGCAGTATTTT
CDR3 protein: CASSLSSFDTQYF
D gene: .
J gene: TRBJ2-3
clone size: .
V gene: TRBV5-1

CDR3 DNA: TGTGCCAGCAGCCCGGGGGGGACTAGCGGTTCCAACGAGCAGTACTTC
CDR3 protein: CASSPGGTSGSNEQYF
D gene: TRBD2
J gene: TRBJ2-7
clone size: .
V gene: TRBV7-9

CDR3 DNA: TGTGCCAGCAGTGAGAGGGGTCGCGGCTACACCTTC
CDR3 protein: CASSERGRGYTF
D gene: .
J gene: TRBJ1-2
clone size: .
V gene: TRBV6-4

CDR3 DNA: TGTGCCAGCAGCTTAAACGACAGGGGGTTGGCCGGGGAGCTGTTTTTT
CDR3 protein: CASSLNDRGLAGELFF
D gene: TRBD1
J gene: TRBJ2-2
clone size: .
V gene: TRBV7-3

CDR3 DNA: .
CDR3 protein: CASSSSNTGELFF
D gene: .
J gene: TRBJ2-2
clone size: .
V gene: TRBV27

CDR3 DNA: TGTGCCAGCAGCATCAGGGTCTACGAGCAGTACTTC
CDR3 protein: CASSIRVYEQYF
D gene: .
J gene: TRBJ2-7
clone size: .
V gene: TRBV21-1

CDR3 DNA: TGTGCCAGCAGGGCCCCCAGGGGACCTTATGGCTACACCTTC
CDR3 protein: CASRAPRGPYGYTF
D gene: .
J gene: TRBJ1-2
clone size: .
V gene: TRBV28

CDR3 DNA: TGTGCCAGCAGTGACTCACTAGCGGGAGCCGGGGAGCTGTTTTTT
CDR3 protein: CASSDSLAGAGELFF
D gene: TRBD2
J gene: TRBJ2-2
clone size: .
V gene: TRBV6-4

CDR3 DNA: TGTGCCAGCGGGCAGGGAAGCTCCTACGAGCAGTACTTC
CDR3 protein: CASGQGSSYEQYF
D gene: .
J gene: TRBJ2-7
clone size: .
V gene: TRBV6-6

CDR3 DNA: TGTGCCAGCAGCTCCGGGACGGCCATTAACTATGGCTACACCTTC
CDR3 protein: CASSSGTAINYGYTF
D gene: .
J gene: TRBJ1-2
clone size: .
V gene: TRBV7-2

CDR3 DNA: TGTGCTAGTGGTTTGGTACAGTCGGCTTACAATGAGCAGTTCTTC
CDR3 protein: CASGLVQSAYNEQFF
D gene: .
J gene: TRBJ2-1
clone size: .
V gene: TRBV12-5

CDR3 DNA: TGTGCCAGCTCACCCCTCGTCTCCAATGAGCAGTTCTTC
CDR3 protein: CASSPLVSNEQFF
D gene: .
J gene: TRBJ2-1
clone size: .
V gene: TRBV18

CDR3 DNA: TGTGCCAGCAGTTACGAGGGCGTCTATGGCTACACCTTC
CDR3 protein: CASSYEGVYGYTF
D gene: .
J gene: TRBJ1-2
clone size: .
V gene: TRBV6-6

CDR3 DNA: TGTGCCAGCAGTCCTCCCAGCCCCGCAGATACGCAGTATTTT
CDR3 protein: CASSPPSPADTQYF
D gene: .
J gene: TRBJ2-3
clone size: .
V gene: TRBV7-2

CDR3 DNA: TGTGCCTGGAGTGTAGGAAACACTGAAGCTTTCTTT
CDR3 protein: CAWSVGNTEAFF
D gene: .
J gene: TRBJ1-1
clone size: .
V gene: TRBV30

CDR3 DNA: TGCGCCAGCAGCTGGGGGGACAGGGGCGCTGAAAAACTGTTTTTT
CDR3 protein: CASSWGDRGAEKLFF
D gene: TRBD1
J gene: TRBJ1-4
clone size: .
V gene: TRBV5-1

CDR3 DNA: TGTGCCAGTAGTCAAAGGCCCTTTAGCAATCAGCCCCAGCATTTT
CDR3 protein: CASSQRPFSNQPQHF
D gene: .
J gene: TRBJ1-5
clone size: .
V gene: TRBV19

CDR3 DNA: TGTGCCAGCAGTCTGGAGGTGAACACTGAAGCTTTCTTT
CDR3 protein: CASSLEVNTEAFF
D gene: .
J gene: TRBJ1-1
clone size: .
V gene: TRBV7-9

CDR3 DNA: TGTGCCAGCAGCCAAGAACCAGCCAGAAACTATGGCTACACCTTC
CDR3 protein: CASSQEPARNYGYTF
D gene: .
J gene: TRBJ1-2
clone size: .
V gene: TRBV14

CDR3 DNA: TGTGCCAGCAGCTTACAGGGGGGGGGCTCCTACGAGCAGTACTTC
CDR3 protein: CASSLQGGGSYEQYF
D gene: .
J gene: TRBJ2-7
clone size: .
V gene: TRBV7-2

CDR3 DNA: TGTGCCAGCAGTTTATCGAGGGGATTCGGGTATACGCAGTATTTT
CDR3 protein: CASSLSRGFGYTQYF
D gene: .
J gene: TRBJ2-3
clone size: .
V gene: TRBV27

CDR3 DNA: TGTGCCAGCAGTTTATTAGGGAGGAAGTTGGGTGGCTACACCTTC
CDR3 protein: CASSLLGRKLGGYTF
D gene: .
J gene: TRBJ1-2
clone size: .
V gene: TRBV27

CDR3 DNA: TGCAGCGTTGAAGCCCGGGGGGCGATCACTGAAGCTTTCTTT
CDR3 protein: CSVEARGAITEAFF
D gene: .
J gene: TRBJ1-1
clone size: .
V gene: TRBV29-1

CDR3 DNA: TGCGCCAGCAGTCAGGGGCAAACAGACCAAGAGACCCAGTACTTC
CDR3 protein: CASSQGQTDQETQYF
D gene: .
J gene: TRBJ2-5
clone size: few
V gene: TRBV4-1

CDR3 DNA: TGTGCCAGCAGTCAGAGACAGCTACTCTCTGGAAACACCATATATTTT
CDR3 protein: CASSQRQLLSGNTIYF
D gene: .
J gene: TRBJ1-3
clone size: .
V gene: TRBV2

CDR3 DNA: TGTGCCAGCTCACCTGACCGGGTATCCTACGAGCAGTACTTC
CDR3 protein: CASSPDRVSYEQYF
D gene: .
J gene: TRBJ2-7
clone size: .
V gene: TRBV18

CDR3 DNA: TGTGCCAGCAGTTACTCTCCGCGGGGCCGCTCCTACGAGCAGTACTTC
CDR3 protein: CASSYSPRGRSYEQYF
D gene: .
J gene: TRBJ2-7
clone size: .
V gene: TRBV6-6

CDR3 DNA: TGTGCCAGCAGCCGGCGGGGCGGAACCTACGAGCAGTACTTC
CDR3 protein: CASSRRGGTYEQYF
D gene: .
J gene: TRBJ2-7
clone size: .
V gene: TRBV6-5

CDR3 DNA: TGTGCCGGACGAAGGGACGGAAGGTATGGCTACACCTTC
CDR3 protein: CAGRRDGRYGYTF
D gene: .
J gene: TRBJ1-2
clone size: .
V gene: TRBV2

CDR3 DNA: TGTGCCAGCAGCTTAGGAGGCGTTGGACTAGCGGGACCTCCACCCCCAGATACGCAGTATTTT
CDR3 protein: CASSLGGVGLAGPPPPDTQYF
D gene: TRBD2
J gene: TRBJ2-3
clone size: .
V gene: TRBV7-8

CDR3 DNA: TGTGCCACCCAAGCCGGGACAGGGACCGGCTACGAGCAGTACTTC
CDR3 protein: CATQAGTGTGYEQYF
D gene: TRBD1
J gene: TRBJ2-7
clone size: .
V gene: TRBV19

CDR3 DNA: TGCGCCAGCAGCTTGGTGGGCTACAGCTCCTACAATGAGCAGTTCTTC
CDR3 protein: CASSLVGYSSYNEQFF
D gene: .
J gene: TRBJ2-1
clone size: .
V gene: TRBV5-1

CDR3 DNA: TGTGCCAGCAGCTTAGGGGGGGGCGGACTGGGAAACACCATATATTTT
CDR3 protein: CASSLGGGGLGNTIYF
D gene: .
J gene: TRBJ1-3
clone size: .
V gene: TRBV7-2

CDR3 DNA: TGTGCCTGGAGTGTACCGGAGGGGAATCAGCCCCAGCATTTT
CDR3 protein: CAWSVPEGNQPQHF
D gene: .
J gene: TRBJ1-5
clone size: .
V gene: TRBV30

CDR3 DNA: TGTGCCAGCAGCAAAAACAGGGGGCGGGATCAGCCCCAGCATTTT
CDR3 protein: CASSKNRGRDQPQHF
D gene: .
J gene: TRBJ1-5
clone size: .
V gene: TRBV21-1

CDR3 DNA: TGTGCCAGCAGCCCAATAGGGGACAGCATTCATGGCTACACCTTC
CDR3 protein: CASSPIGDSIHGYTF
D gene: TRBD1
J gene: TRBJ1-2
clone size: .
V gene: TRBV7-9

CDR3 DNA: TGTGCTAGTGGTTTGGGGTACGTGACACAAGAGACCCAGTACTTC
CDR3 protein: CASGLGYVTQETQYF
D gene: .
J gene: TRBJ2-5
clone size: .
V gene: TRBV12-5

CDR3 DNA: TGTGCCTCACAAGGGGCGGCGGGCAATCAGCCCCAGCATTTT
CDR3 protein: CASQGAAGNQPQHF
D gene: .
J gene: TRBJ1-5
clone size: .
V gene: TRBV24-1

CDR3 DNA: TGTGCCAGCAGATCGGGGGGGACTAGCGGTACCGGGGAGCTGTTTTTT
CDR3 protein: CASRSGGTSGTGELFF
D gene: TRBD2
J gene: TRBJ2-2
clone size: .
V gene: TRBV3-1/TRBV3-2

CDR3 DNA: TGTGCCACCCTCCGGGGCGAGGGAGATTACAATGAGCAGTTCTTC
CDR3 protein: CATLRGEGDYNEQFF
D gene: .
J gene: TRBJ2-1
clone size: .
V gene: TRBV19

CDR3 DNA: TGTGCCAGCAGTTGGAGAACCGGGGAGCTGTTTTTT
CDR3 protein: CASSWRTGELFF
D gene: .
J gene: TRBJ2-2
clone size: .
V gene: TRBV28

CDR3 DNA: TGTGCCACCAGCAGAGACTTCGACTATGGCTACACCTTC
CDR3 protein: CATSRDFDYGYTF
D gene: .
J gene: TRBJ1-2
clone size: .
V gene: TRBV15

CDR3 DNA: TGCGCCAGCAGCCAGGCAGAGGGGGGCCAGCCCCAGCATTTT
CDR3 protein: CASSQAEGGQPQHF
D gene: .
J gene: TRBJ1-5
clone size: .
V gene: TRBV4-1

CDR3 DNA: TGTGCCAGCAGTTCCCTGCCTATGAACACTGAAGCTTTCTTT
CDR3 protein: CASSSLPMNTEAFF
D gene: .
J gene: TRBJ1-1
clone size: .
V gene: TRBV28

CDR3 DNA: TGTGCCAGCAGCTTAGTTTCCGGGGGGGATGAAAAACTGTTTTTT
CDR3 protein: CASSLVSGGDEKLFF
D gene: .
J gene: TRBJ1-4
clone size: .
V gene: TRBV7-9

CDR3 DNA: TGTGCCAGCAACCCGACAGGGGGAGACCAAGAGACCCAGTACTTC
CDR3 protein: CASNPTGGDQETQYF
D gene: TRBD1
J gene: TRBJ2-5
clone size: .
V gene: TRBV28

CDR3 DNA: TGTGCCAGCAGTTTTTCCGGGACAGGGAACGGCTACACCTTC
CDR3 protein: CASSFSGTGNGYTF
D gene: TRBD1
J gene: TRBJ1-2
clone size: .
V gene: TRBV6-5

CDR3 DNA: TGTGCCAGCTCCCAAGACAGGTCCTATGGCTACACCTTC
CDR3 protein: CASSQDRSYGYTF
D gene: .
J gene: TRBJ1-2
clone size: .
V gene: TRBV18

CDR3 DNA: TGTGCCAGCAGCCAAGATGGATGGCGAACTGAAGCTTTCTTT
CDR3 protein: CASSQDGWRTEAFF
D gene: .
J gene: TRBJ1-1
clone size: .
V gene: TRBV3-1/TRBV3-2